One T cell receptor beta chain is described in this entry. The target of this receptor is not known. Per-nucleotide qualities are absent, and no much larger clonotype sits a single base away. Per the germline V gene, MNHNS is the CDR1 and SASEGT is the CDR2. At the junction V is shortened by 0 bases and J by 4 bases, with 19 bases in between. Reading from cysteine to phenylalanine, the CDR3 counts 18 amino acids. The sequence is cut down to CDR3 DNA, 54 bases in frame from base 1. What this sample's treatment or condition label stands for: in vitro stimulation with specific CMV peptide epitopes to enrich CMV-specific T cells. The sample is drawn from a study of T cell repertoires in cytomegalovirus infection (dated by TCRdb to the late 2010s). For the study in its entirety: Peptide stimulations targeted recently identified HLA-C-restricted CMV epitopes, whose presentation resists viral immunomodulation, together with well-studied HLA-B-restricted epitopes. The HLA type of each donor mattered for the analysis, because public TCR beta signatures pointed to carriage of CMV infection along with the matching HLA type.

Broader findings and caveats from the paper: The ex vivo response was dominated by HLA-C-restricted CMV-specific TCR beta clonotypes, which also provided the single most frequent clonotype in two of eight donors. In both this cohort and an independent cohort of some 350 donors, the cumulative frequency of public TCR beta family members distinguished carriers of CMV infection plus the relevant HLA type.

TCRdb lists the instrument as Illumina HiSeq 1500. In TCRdb, the public reads were trimmed at Q25 with fastp and aligned with MiXCR, with productive beta chains retained. Under each unique CDR3 protein, matching rows form one entry showing the most common genes and DNA. The sample yields some 500,000 distinct CDR3 sequences; around 30% were counted once. The ten largest clones take up 15% to 20% of the sample. In this chain, TRBV6-1 is recombined with TRBJ1-5; the D gene identity is not certain. The source material was cultured PBMCs, sampled from culture after CMV antigen stimulation. The TCR was taken from a human donor in good health (CMV status not recorded). Some clones in this sample may be carry-over from other donors' samples. The CDR3 region reads CASSEAAIGTAGNQPQHF. The sequenced DNA: TGTGCCAGCAGTGAAGCTGCTATCGGTACGGCGGGTAATCAGCCCCAGCATTTT.